What follows are 8 T cell receptor beta chains derived from one specimen sequenced in a study of cytomegalovirus exposure and HLA in healthy donors. Here immunoSEQ multiplex PCR was the method, and the copy in TCRdb shows in-frame clones only, minus some. The table includes roughly 150,000 clones, 85% to 90% detected once. Sequenced material: PBMCs. The receptors originated from a woman younger than 30 in good health and CMV-seropositive.

The chain combines TRBV5-4 with TRBJ2-4; D not certain. The V and J ends lost 0 bases and 6 bases respectively, with 7 bases between them. From germline, CDR1 is SGHNT and CDR2 YYREEE (reference sequence). CDR3 length: 13 amino acids. CDR3 bases: TGTGCCAGCAGCTTGGACCCAGGAAACATTCAGTACTTC. Protein product: CASSLDPGNIQYF.

The CDR3 reads CASSLEPGRGADEQYF. In DNA form, the CDR3 reads TGTGCCAGCAGCTTAGAACCAGGGCGGGGAGCCGACGAGCAGTACTTC. The chain is built from TRBV7-9 and TRBJ2-7, with a possible D match to TRBD2 (6 bases). V lost 1 base, J lost 5 bases, and 18 bases lay in between. CDR1 is SEHNR, CDR2 FQNEAQ, per germline (reference sequence). This CDR3 contains 16 residues.

This chain joins TRBV6-6 and TRBJ1-1; weak D call: TRBD1 (6 bases). Germline CDR1 MNHNY, CDR2 SVGAGI (reference sequence). CDR3 length: 13 amino acids. The V end lost 4 bases, the J end lost 1 base, and 7 bases lay between the germline ends. CDR3 loop: CASSSDRNTEAFF. The CDR3 DNA is TGTGCCAGCAGTTCGGACAGGAACACTGAAGCTTTCTTT.

Written as DNA, the CDR3 is TGTGCCAGCAGTTTAGAGTGGGCAGCCTCCTACAATGAGCAGTTCTTC. It codes for CASSLEWAASYNEQFF. V is TRBV27 and J is TRBJ2-1, with D hard to call. CDR1 MNHEY and CDR2 SMNVEV come from the germline V gene (reference sequence). CDR3 length: 16 residues. The germline V and J ends were trimmed by 2 bases and 0 bases, with 11 bases remaining between them.

The chain combines TRBV7-8 with TRBJ1-1; TRBD1 might be the D (5 bases). The germline CDR1 and CDR2 sequences are SGHVS and FQNEAQ. This CDR3 comprises 14 residues. V was clipped by 7 bases and J by 2 bases, with 14 bases between them. The CDR3 nucleotides read TGTGCCAGCAACTTCGCGGGGCCTAACACTGAAGCTTTCTTT. Its protein product is CASNFAGPNTEAFF. The whole variable domain, filled in from reference TRBV7-8 and TRBJ1-1, reads GAGVSQSPRYKVAKRGQDVALRCDPISGHVSLFWYQQALGQGPEFLTYFQNEAQLDKSGLPSDRFFAERPEGSVSTLKIQRTQQEDSAVYLCASNFAGPNTEAFFGQGTRLTVV.

The gene calls are TRBV14 and TRBJ1-2; no clear D. Deletions cut 1 base from V and 2 bases from J, with 11 bases between. Germline CDR1 is SGHDN and CDR2 is FVKESK. The CDR3 extends over 15 amino acids. In nucleotides, the CDR3 is TGTGCCAGCAGCCAAGGGCGGGCTTACAACTATGGCTACACCTTC. Protein product: CASSQGRAYNYGYTF.

The chain uses TRBV11-3 and TRBJ2-7; weak D call: TRBD2 (6 bases). Per the germline V gene, CDR1 is SGHNT and CDR2 is YENEEA. This CDR3 comprises 14 residues. V lost 3 bases, J lost 4 bases, and 13 bases lay in between. CDR3 coding DNA: TGTGCCAGCAGCTTGGAGGGTTTTTCGTACGAGCAGTACTTC. Amino acid sequence: CASSLEGFSYEQYF.

The rearrangement joins TRBV6-5 to TRBJ2-3; TRBD2 matches 14 bases. Trimming removed 2 bases from V and 4 bases from J; junction bases left unmatched: 2. Looked up from germline, CDR1 is MNHEY and CDR2 is SVGAGI. This CDR3 region has 16 residues. In nucleotides, the CDR3 is TGTGCCAGCAGTTACGGGACTAGCGGGAGATCAGATACGCAGTATTTT. Protein: CASSYGTSGRSDTQYF.